A selection of T cell receptor beta chains follows, all from one sample in a study of cytotoxic CD8 clonotypes in ibrutinib-treated CLL. Some clones are missing from TCRdb's copy, which holds only in-frame ones; the method was immunoSEQ multiplex PCR. Of approximately 340,000 clones listed, 60% to 80% are singletons. Sequencing was performed on PBMCs, taken after 36 months of ibrutinib treatment. The receptor set was obtained from a human donor with chronic lymphocytic leukemia. The CDR3 runs from the conserved cysteine through the conserved F or W. Fields, in order: V gene, clone size, D gene, J gene, CDR3 protein, CDR3 DNA. The D gene is left open where the match is weak. Part of the rows lack a size; the others show once, few, many or a class for expanded clones.

TRBV27,NA,NA,TRBJ2-1,CASSLSPYNEQFF,TGTGCCAGCAGTTTATCGCCGTACAATGAGCAGTTCTTC
TRBV29-1,few,NA,TRBJ2-7,CSVMTLEQYF,TGCAGCGTGATGACTCTGGAGCAGTACTTC
TRBV4-3,NA,TRBD2,TRBJ2-1,CASSHLAASEQFF,TGCGCCAGCAGCCACCTAGCGGCTTCTGAGCAGTTCTTC
TRBV5-1,NA,TRBD2,TRBJ2-7,CASSLAPGTSGRTPPYEQYF,TGCGCCAGCAGCTTGGCCCCTGGGACTAGCGGGAGAACCCCCCCCTACGAGCAGTACTTC
TRBV29-1,NA,NA,TRBJ2-1,CSVFLGWGAYYNEQFF,TGCAGCGTCTTTTTAGGATGGGGGGCTTACTACAATGAGCAGTTCTTC
TRBV7-7,NA,NA,TRBJ2-2,CASSLGGGIGELFF,TGTGCCAGCAGCTTAGGAGGCGGGATCGGGGAGCTGTTTTTT
TRBV27,few,NA,TRBJ1-6,CASSATGGSNSPLHF,TGTGCCAGCAGTGCCACTGGAGGGTCCAATTCACCCCTCCACTTT
TRBV29-1,few,NA,TRBJ1-3,CSVEGGFSGNTIYF,TGCAGCGTTGAAGGGGGGTTCTCCGGAAACACCATATATTTT
TRBV6-6,NA,NA,TRBJ2-7,CASSYSSHRAYEQYF,TGTGCCAGCAGTTACTCGTCTCACAGAGCCTACGAGCAGTACTTC
TRBV28,NA,TRBD2,TRBJ2-7,CASSGGLAGPKLGYEQYF,TGTGCCAGCAGCGGGGGGCTAGCGGGTCCTAAGTTGGGCTACGAGCAGTACTTC
TRBV11-2,few,TRBD1,TRBJ2-7,CASSRQGMSSYEQYF,TGTGCCAGCAGCCGACAGGGGATGAGCTCCTACGAGCAGTACTTC
TRBV2,NA,NA,TRBJ2-2,CASSEAGDGFTLYYTGELFF,TGTGCCAGCAGTGAAGCCGGGGACGGTTTCACCCTGTATTACACCGGGGAGCTGTTTTTT
TRBV7-9,NA,NA,TRBJ2-5,CASSFEGTQETQYF,TGTGCCAGCAGCTTTGAGGGAACTCAAGAGACCCAGTACTTC
TRBV29-1,NA,NA,TRBJ2-5,CSVDDSTWETQYF,TGCAGCGTCGATGACAGTACATGGGAGACCCAGTACTTC
TRBV6-6,NA,NA,TRBJ2-3,CASRPGLSSTDTQYF,TGTGCCAGCAGGCCTGGGCTTTCTAGCACAGATACGCAGTATTTT
TRBV7-8,NA,NA,TRBJ1-1,CASSSPGKYPEAFF,TGTGCCAGCAGCTCCCCGGGAAAGTATCCTGAAGCTTTCTTT
TRBV9,NA,NA,TRBJ1-6,CASSVVAAPSYNSPLHF,TGTGCCAGCAGCGTAGTCGCAGCCCCCTCCTATAATTCACCCCTCCACTTT
TRBV5-4,NA,NA,TRBJ2-2,CASSSYTGELFF,TGTGCCAGCAGCTCGTACACCGGGGAGCTGTTTTTT
TRBV10-3,few,NA,TRBJ2-3,CAISESGKRATQYF,TGTGCCATCAGTGAGTCGGGGAAAAGGGCTACGCAGTATTTT
TRBV7-6,NA,NA,TRBJ2-7,CASSLGGGGYEQYF,TGTGCCAGCAGCTTAGGAGGTGGAGGCTACGAGCAGTACTTC
TRBV9,NA,NA,TRBJ1-5,CASSVGGRNQPQHF,TGTGCCAGCAGCGTCGGGGGGCGCAATCAGCCCCAGCATTTT
TRBV7-3,few,NA,TRBJ2-3,CASSYAGVTDTQYF,TGTGCCAGCAGCTATGCTGGCGTCACAGATACGCAGTATTTT
TRBV29-1,NA,NA,TRBJ1-1,CSVRAVLPNTEAFF,TGCAGCGTTAGGGCCGTTTTACCGAACACTGAAGCTTTCTTT
TRBV5-6,NA,NA,TRBJ1-2,CASSLWDTGKHNYGYTF,TGTGCCAGCAGCCTTTGGGACACGGGAAAACATAACTATGGCTACACCTTC
TRBV14,NA,NA,TRBJ2-7,CASSQVRGRYEQYF,TGTGCCAGCAGCCAAGTTCGGGGACGCTACGAGCAGTACTTC
TRBV19,NA,TRBD1,TRBJ2-7,CASSIWPGTGNYEQYF,TGTGCCAGTAGTATTTGGCCCGGGACAGGTAACTACGAGCAGTACTTC
TRBV5-1,NA,NA,TRBJ1-4,CASSARGAVDEKLFF,TGCGCCAGCAGCGCGAGGGGGGCAGTCGATGAAAAACTGTTTTTT
TRBV15,NA,TRBD1,TRBJ1-3,CATSREGDRGGNTIYF,TGTGCCACCAGCAGAGAAGGGGACAGGGGAGGAAACACCATATATTTT
TRBV4-1,NA,TRBD2,TRBJ2-7,CASSQERGLAPYEQYF,TGCGCCAGCAGCCAAGAAAGGGGACTAGCCCCCTACGAGCAGTACTTC
TRBV6-4,once,TRBD2,TRBJ2-4,CASSDPLAGGAKNIQYF,TGTGCCAGCAGTGACCCTCTAGCGGGAGGAGCCAAAAACATTCAGTACTTC
TRBV6-4,NA,NA,TRBJ2-1,CASSPGPQSYNEQFF,TGTGCCAGCAGCCCGGGACCGCAATCCTACAATGAGCAGTTCTTC
TRBV9,NA,NA,TRBJ2-2,CASSSTFDGELFF,TGTGCCAGCAGCTCCACCTTTGACGGGGAGCTGTTTTTT
TRBV9,NA,NA,TRBJ2-1,CASSVSPQQGPYNEQFF,TGTGCCAGCAGCGTATCTCCCCAGCAGGGCCCCTACAATGAGCAGTTCTTC
TRBV5-4,NA,NA,TRBJ1-4,CASSLVTDEKLFF,TGTGCCAGCAGCTTGGTTACGGATGAAAAACTGTTTTTT
TRBV19,NA,NA,TRBJ2-6,CASSTRGANVLTF,TGTGCCAGCTCCACTCGAGGGGCCAACGTCCTGACTTTC
TRBV7-6,NA,NA,TRBJ1-3,CASSTRAPGGNTIYF,TGTGCCAGCAGCACCCGGGCCCCGGGAGGAAACACCATATATTTT
TRBV25-1,NA,NA,TRBJ1-3,CASSEYTGFYGNTIYF,TGTGCCAGCAGTGAATATACAGGGTTTTACGGAAACACCATATATTTT
TRBV5-6,NA,NA,TRBJ2-7,CASSARNSYEQYF,TGTGCCAGCAGCGCCAGGAACTCCTACGAGCAGTACTTC
TRBV7-9,NA,NA,TRBJ1-2,CASSLGRDGYTF,TGTGCCAGCAGCTTAGGACGAGATGGCTACACCTTC
TRBV7-8,NA,NA,TRBJ2-4,CASSPNLAKNIQYF,TGTGCCAGCAGCCCGAACCTAGCCAAAAACATTCAGTACTTC
TRBV6-5,few,NA,TRBJ1-2,CASSYSGREGYGYTF,TGTGCCAGCAGTTACTCCGGCAGGGAGGGCTATGGCTACACCTTC
TRBV29-1,NA,NA,TRBJ2-7,CSVEDLRGSPYEQYF,TGCAGCGTTGAAGATCTCCGGGGTAGTCCCTACGAGCAGTACTTC
TRBV27,NA,TRBD2,TRBJ2-3,CASRPPRVAGPLGTQYF,TGTGCCAGCAGGCCTCCCCGGGTAGCGGGGCCTCTTGGTACGCAGTATTTT
TRBV7-6,few,NA,TRBJ1-2,CASSPGPPSSGYTF,TGTGCCAGCAGCCCGGGACCGCCGTCGAGCGGCTACACCTTC
TRBV28,NA,NA,TRBJ1-4,CASSSNIEKLFF,TGTGCCAGCAGCTCCAACATTGAAAAACTGTTTTTT
TRBV25-1,few,NA,TRBJ2-2,CASSRGGGPNTGELFF,TGTGCCAGCAGCCGAGGAGGGGGACCGAACACCGGGGAGCTGTTTTTT
TRBV11-1,NA,TRBD1,TRBJ1-1,CASSLSGTGPGEAFF,TGTGCCAGCAGCTTAAGCGGGACAGGCCCTGGTGAAGCTTTCTTT
TRBV6-5,NA,TRBD1,TRBJ1-5,CASRSGGSNQPQHF,TGTGCCAGCAGGTCAGGGGGAAGCAATCAGCCCCAGCATTTT
TRBV6-5,NA,TRBD1,TRBJ1-1,CASSHTGEGSTEAFF,TGTGCCAGCAGTCACACAGGGGAGGGGAGCACTGAAGCTTTCTTT
TRBV29-1,NA,NA,TRBJ2-1,CSVADQNPYNEQFF,TGCAGCGTTGCTGACCAAAACCCCTACAATGAGCAGTTCTTC
TRBV7-2,NA,TRBD2,TRBJ2-7,CASSPSGGADEQYF,TGTGCCAGCAGCCCTAGCGGGGGGGCTGACGAGCAGTACTTC
TRBV11-2,NA,NA,TRBJ1-2,CASSEEWGLGYGYTF,TGTGCCAGCAGCGAAGAGTGGGGGCTTGGCTATGGCTACACCTTC
TRBV28,NA,NA,TRBJ2-3,CASSAQHTDTQYF,TGTGCCAGCAGTGCTCAACACACAGATACGCAGTATTTT
TRBV6-1,NA,TRBD1,TRBJ2-7,CASSESGQGFYEQYF,TGTGCCAGCAGTGAAAGTGGACAGGGGTTCTACGAGCAGTACTTC
TRBV15,NA,NA,TRBJ2-7,CATGSRSSYEQYF,TGTGCCACCGGGAGCAGAAGCTCCTACGAGCAGTACTTC
TRBV5-4,NA,TRBD1,TRBJ1-2,CASWEQGRDGYTF,TGTGCCAGCTGGGAACAGGGGCGGGATGGCTACACCTTC
TRBV7-6,few,NA,TRBJ2-7,CASSLYGGDEQYF,TGTGCCAGCAGCTTATATGGGGGCGACGAGCAGTACTTC
TRBV5-1,few,NA,TRBJ2-7,CASSTPNRDYEQYF,TGCGCCAGCAGCACTCCGAACCGGGACTACGAGCAGTACTTC
TRBV11-2,few,NA,TRBJ1-2,CASSLDRTSYGYTF,TGTGCCAGCAGCCTAGACCGGACAAGCTATGGCTACACCTTC